The 23 T cell receptor beta chains reported below all come from one sample, sequenced in a study of metastatic and nonmetastatic thyroid tumors. Until they underwent thyroid surgery, no patient had received any treatment. TCRdb re-processed the PCR reads through MiXCR. Of 20,000 to 30,000 clones in the sample, about an eighth were seen once. The sequenced sample consisted of blood. Source of these receptors: a female donor with papillary thyroid cancer or a benign thyroid nodule (not recorded which). Some clones in this sample may be carry-over from other donors' samples.

This clone was observed many times. The genes are TRBV19 and TRBJ2-3; 9 bases are a match to TRBD2. Germline loops: CDR1 LNHDA, CDR2 SQIVND (reference sequence). CDR3 length: 15 residues. Germline trimming cut 7 bases from V and 1 base from J; bases unmatched to any gene: 6. CDR3: CASTSAGGGTDTQYF. In DNA, the CDR3 is TGTGCCAGTACGTCAGCGGGAGGCGGCACAGATACGCAGTATTTT. Filled out from reference TRBV19 and TRBJ2-3, the complete variable domain reads DGGITQSPKYLFRKEGQNVTLSCEQNLNHDAMYWYRQDPGQGLRLIYYSQIVNDFQKGDIAEGYSVSREKKESFPLTVTSAQKNPTAFYLCASTSAGGGTDTQYFGPGTRLTVL.

This clone was observed many times. The chain combines TRBV11-3 with TRBJ1-3, with TRBD1 as a possible D gene (5 bases). The CDR3 runs to 15 residues. Between the trimmed V and J ends, which lost 5 bases and 2 bases, there was a span of 13 bases. Germline CDR1 is SGHNT and CDR2 is YENEEA. The CDR3 bases are TGTGCCAGCAGCCGTACAGGAGACCCTGGAAACACCATATATTTT. Protein product: CASSRTGDPGNTIYF.

This clone was counted many times. The chain links TRBV27 to TRBJ1-2; TRBD1 is a possible D gene (5 bases). Trimming left V 5 bases short and J 8 bases short, with 21 bases between. The CDR3 consists of 15 residues. CDR1 and CDR2 from the germline V gene are MNHEY and SMNVEV (reference sequence). In DNA, the CDR3 is TGTGCCAGCAGTGTAACAGGAGTTCGGGGTTGGGGCTACACCTTC. Encoded protein: CASSVTGVRGWGYTF.

The J gene is TRBJ2-7, the V gene TRBV11-1, with 8 bases that match TRBD1. In germline, CDR1 is SGHAT, CDR2 FQDESV (reference sequence). The junction had 7 bases not matched to a gene; V was cut back by 5 bases and J by 7 bases. This CDR3 is built from 13 residues. In nucleotides, the CDR3 is TGTGCCAGCAGCGCGGGACAGGTCTTGGAGCAGTACTTC. Translated, it gives CASSAGQVLEQYF.

This clone was recorded many times. The V call is TRBV19, the J call TRBJ1-4, with a weak D call TRBD1 (5 bases). The CDR3 sequence is 16 residues long. CDR1 and CDR2 from the germline V gene are LNHDA and SQIVND (reference sequence). The V end was cut by 5 bases, the J end by 4 bases, with 17 bases between. The CDR3 DNA reads TGTGCCAGTAGTGGCCGGTGGGACGGAGGTAATGAAAAACTGTTTTTT. Its translation is CASSGRWDGGNEKLFF.

This clone was seen many times. The V call is TRBV11-2, the J call TRBJ2-3; 8 bases are a match to TRBD1. CDR1 SGHAT and CDR2 FQNNGV come from the germline V gene. With 2 bases clipped from V and 3 bases from J, the junction kept 10 bases outside the gene matches. The length of the CDR3 is 17 residues. CDR3 residues: CASSLIGAGGATDTQYF. The CDR3 DNA reads TGTGCCAGCAGCTTAATAGGTGCAGGGGGCGCAACAGATACGCAGTATTTT.

This clone was observed at least ten times. The chain employs TRBV24-1 and TRBJ2-7; no clear D gene. CDR1 is KGHDR, CDR2 SFDVKD, per germline. The CDR3 spans 14 residues. Trimming shortened V by 10 bases and J by 2 bases, and 17 bases separated the two germline ends. CDR3 DNA: TGTGCCACGAGCCCAGCGTCATCTCCCTACGAGCAGTACTTC. Its translation is CATSPASSPYEQYF.

This clone has at least ten counts. The CDR3 DNA reads as TGTGCCAGCAGCTTATGGGGTGTTCCCGAGCAGTTCTTC. Translating it yields CASSLWGVPEQFF. The chain has TRBV7-3 and TRBJ2-1; D unresolved. Trimming took off 2 bases at V and 10 bases at J, with 12 bases between the two ends. This CDR3 is 13 amino acids long. Germline V gene sequence: CDR1 SGHTA, CDR2 FQGTGA.

In its sample, this clone was seen many times. V usage is TRBV20-1 and J usage is TRBJ1-4, with D hard to call. V lost 3 bases and J 0 bases, leaving 11 bases between the germline ends. CDR1 and CDR2 from the germline V gene are DFQATT and SNEGSKA (reference sequence). The CDR3 is 15 residues long. The CDR3 here is CSASPRKATNEKLFF. CDR3 nucleotide sequence: TGCAGTGCTAGTCCCCGTAAGGCAACTAATGAAAAACTGTTTTTT.

The chain has TRBV6-5 and TRBJ2-1, with 16 nucleotides matching TRBD2. Germline CDR1 MNHEY, CDR2 SVGAGI. J was trimmed by 10 bases and V by 4 bases; bases with no gene match: 13. The CDR3 contains 18 residues. The CDR3 DNA reads TGTGCCAGCAGTTGCAGTGACAGCCTGGGACTAGCGGGAGGGGAGCAGTTCTTC. This codes for CASSCSDSLGLAGGEQFF.

This clone was counted ten times or more. This chain connects TRBV18 to TRBJ1-5; 7 bases match TRBD1. This CDR3 spans 14 amino acids. With 5 bases clipped from V and 7 bases from J, the junction kept 8 bases outside the gene matches. CDR1 and CDR2 (germline): KGHSH, LQKENI. The CDR3 coding sequence is TGTGCCAGCTCATCTACAGGGGTGGGACAGCCCCAGCATTTT. Encoded protein: CASSSTGVGQPQHF.

This clone is judged medium-sized (0.01 to 0.1%). The chain employs TRBV20-1 and TRBJ2-1, with D possibly being TRBD2 (6 bases). The length of the CDR3 is 14 residues. The V end was cut by 3 bases, the J end by 7 bases, with 16 bases between. Looked up from germline, CDR1 is DFQATT and CDR2 is SNEGSKA (reference sequence). CDR3 loop: CSASGSTGKNEQFF. The CDR3 coding sequence is TGCAGTGCTAGCGGGAGTACGGGAAAAAATGAGCAGTTCTTC.

The gene calls are TRBV4-1 and TRBJ2-1; tentatively, D is TRBD1 (6 bases). The CDR3 contains 16 residues. Germline assignment: CDR1 MGHRA and CDR2 YSYEKL. V lost 1 base to trimming and J lost 3 bases, with 13 bases between them. CDR3 protein: CASSQGQVAVYNEQFF. In nucleotides, the CDR3 is TGCGCCAGCAGCCAAGGACAGGTCGCTGTCTACAATGAGCAGTTCTTC.

This clone was found many times. The V gene is TRBV20-1, the J gene TRBJ1-1, with 7 nucleotides matching TRBD1. The CDR3 has 12 amino acids. Germline assignment: CDR1 DFQATT and CDR2 SNEGSKA (reference sequence). J lost 7 bases, V lost 5 bases, and 7 bases had no gene match. The CDR3 coding sequence is TGCAGTGCTTCGGGACAGACGCTTGAAGCTTTCTTT. This encodes CSASGQTLEAFF.

This clone occurred many times. V usage is TRBV13 and J usage is TRBJ2-7; D not certain. CDR1 is PRHDT, CDR2 FYEKMQ, per germline (reference sequence). The CDR3 consists of 14 residues. V was shortened by 5 bases and J by 1 base, with 12 bases between the two germline ends. In DNA, the CDR3 is TGTGCCAGCAGCCCCCGGCTTTTTTCCTACGAGCAGTACTTC. Amino acids: CASSPRLFSYEQYF.

The table lists this clone with many counts. The chain couples TRBV27 to TRBJ2-2; 9 bases map to TRBD1. The CDR3 runs 16 residues. The trim removed 5 bases at V and 10 bases at J, leaving 14 bases unmatched. Germline CDR1 MNHEY, CDR2 SMNVEV (reference sequence). The CDR3, as DNA: TGTGCCAGCAGTCGGGGACAGGGTTCCATACCGGTGGAGCTGTTTTTT. Its translation: CASSRGQGSIPVELFF.

This clone has more than one count but fewer than ten. Its ends do not fully match the called genes, so a read error is possible. The chain uses TRBV28 and TRBJ2-3; D is unresolved. CDR1 is MDHEN, CDR2 SYDVKM, per germline. This CDR3 region has 14 residues. The CDR3 loop is CASSPPTQSDTQYF. The CDR3 bases are TGTGCAAGCAGCCCCCCTACTCAGAGCGATACGCAGTATTTT. The full variable domain, in which reference TRBV28 and TRBJ2-3 provide the parts outside the CDR3, is DVKVTQSSRYLVKRTGEKVFLECVQDMDHENMFWYRQDPGLGLRLIYFSYDVKMKEKGDIPEGYSVSREKKERFSLILESASTNQTSMYLCASSPPTQSDTQYFGPGTRLTVL.

This clone was counted a few times. One end of the junction fails to match germline, which may point to a read error. The rearrangement joins TRBV24-1 to TRBJ2-1; D gene uncertain. CDR3 size: 13 residues. Germline loops: CDR1 KGHDR, CDR2 SFDVKD. In nucleotides, the CDR3 is TGTGCCAACAGTGATTTGGGGAATCGAGAGCAGTTCTTC. As protein: CANSDLGNREQFF.

This clone was detected many times. The chain uses TRBV5-1 and TRBJ2-5; possibly TRBD2 for D (5 bases). V lost 3 bases and J lost 5, with 8 bases in between. The CDR3 is 12 residues long. CDR1 and CDR2 (germline): SGHRS, YFSETQ. The CDR3 DNA is TGCGCCAGCAGCTCCGGGGAGGAGACCCAGTACTTC. Translated, it gives CASSSGEETQYF.

This clone showed up many times. This chain links TRBV6-1 with TRBJ2-6, with TRBD1 as a possible D gene (5 bases). V was shortened by 5 bases and J by 3 bases, with 5 bases between the two germline ends. This CDR3 is built from 13 residues. The V gene's germline CDR1 is MNHNS and CDR2 SASEGT. As DNA, the CDR3 is TGTGCCAGCAGTCAGGGTGGGGCCAACGTCCTGACTTTC. This sequence encodes CASSQGGANVLTF.

The CDR3 protein is CASSRSPGQGVGQPQHF. DNA for the CDR3: TGTGCCAGTAGCCGTTCTCCCGGACAGGGGGTTGGGCAGCCCCAGCATTTT. The rearrangement joins TRBV19 to TRBJ1-5; 10 nucleotides align to TRBD1. J was trimmed by 7 bases and V by 6 bases; bases with no gene match: 15. This CDR3 has 17 residues. CDR1 and CDR2 (germline): LNHDA, SQIVND (reference sequence).

This clone was found many times. The J gene is TRBJ2-1, the V gene TRBV20-1; TRBD2 matches at 10 bases. The germline V gene encodes CDR1 DFQATT and CDR2 SNEGSKA (reference sequence). The V gene end was trimmed by 5 bases and the J gene end by 10 bases; junction bases not matched to a gene: 8. The CDR3 sequence is 13 residues long. CDR3 sequence: CSAQGTSEVEQFF. In DNA form, the CDR3 reads TGCAGTGCTCAAGGGACTAGCGAAGTAGAGCAGTTCTTC.

At least ten counts were recorded for this clone. CDR3 loop: CASSPSGHMVGANVLTF. CDR3 coding DNA: TGTGCCAGCAGCCCCTCGGGACACATGGTGGGGGCCAACGTCCTGACTTTC. This chain uses TRBV4-2 with TRBJ2-6; possible D gene TRBD1, 6 bases. The V gene lost 4 bases and the J gene lost 4 bases, with 17 bases spanning the gap. The CDR3 sequence is 17 residues long. The germline V gene has CDR1 LGHNA and CDR2 YNFKEQ.